This T cell receptor beta chain stems from a study of metastatic and nonmetastatic thyroid tumors. The overall study: Both malignant and benign thyroid patients supplied peripheral blood and tumor or nodule tissue samples, across which the repertoires of these patients were then compared. Study-level points and caveats: In blood and tumor, TCR beta diversity was reportedly significantly higher in malignant thyroid tumors than in benign nodules.

Ahead of thyroid surgery, no patient had received treatment of any kind. Authors' analysis steps: Clinicopathological groups of papillary thyroid cancer showed CDR3 differences that were used to build a distant-metastasis classifier. TCRdb re-analyzed the PCR reads using MiXCR. TCRdb's processing, not the authors' own work, is the source of the V and J calls. The repertoire holds roughly 19,000 clones, with approximately 24% as singletons. This clone was picked up a small number of times. What it recognizes is unknown. The germline V gene encodes CDR1 SGHTA and CDR2 FQGTGA. Losses at the gene ends were 5 bases for V and 4 bases for J; bases not matched to a gene: 5. The CDR3 length is 14 residues.

The sequencing sample was made of tumor tissue. The sequence was collected from a female donor with papillary thyroid cancer or a benign thyroid nodule (not recorded which). Some clones in this sample may be carry-over from other donors' samples. J is TRBJ2-5 and V is TRBV7-3, with 9 bases that match TRBD1. DNA of the CDR3: TGTGCCAGCAGCGTTACAGGGGGCGCAGAGACCCAGTACTTC. Translating it yields CASSVTGGAETQYF.